The clone carrying this T cell receptor (beta chain) was found once. What it binds is unknown. This specimen belongs to a study of OX40 agonist ivuxolimab in advanced cancers. Overall study results and limits: Clonal expansion among partial responders at 0.1-3.0 mg/kg ranked near the lowest.

J was trimmed by 0 bases and V by 4 bases; bases with no gene match: 5. Per germline, CDR1 LGHNA and CDR2 YNFKEQ. This CDR3 is built from 18 residues. Sequenced by immunoSEQ multiplex PCR; TCRdb stores in-frame clones only, minus some. The table includes around 62,000 clones, around 84% detected once. The chain couples TRBV4-2 to TRBJ2-1; TRBD2 agrees at 14 bases. The source of this sequence is an adult with an advanced solid tumor such as melanoma, head and neck, liver or kidney cancer. Material: CD4+ or CD8+ T cells sorted from blood, obtained in a trial of the OX40 agonist ivuxolimab. CDR3 coding DNA: TGTGCCAGCAGCCCCGGGACTAGCGGGGGTAGCTCCTACAATGAGCAGTTCTTC. Translation: CASSPGTSGGSSYNEQFF.